The 10 T cell receptor beta chains listed next were all sequenced from one sample in a study of OX40 agonist ivuxolimab in advanced cancers. Some clones are missing from TCRdb's copy, which holds only in-frame ones; the method was immunoSEQ multiplex PCR. The repertoire consists of tens of thousands of clones, with more than 85% occurring once and the leading ten covering 10% to 15%. The sequences come from CD4+ or CD8+ T cells sorted from blood, collected in a trial of the OX40 agonist ivuxolimab. Every receptor here comes from an adult with an advanced solid tumor such as melanoma, head and neck, liver or kidney cancer.

V gene TRBV5-6 combines with J gene TRBJ1-5; D possibly corresponds to TRBD1 (5 bases). The CDR3 contains 15 residues. The germline gives CDR1 SGHDT, CDR2 YYEEEE. V was cut by 0 bases and J by 0 bases, with 7 bases left in between. CDR3 in DNA: TGTGCCAGCAGCTTGGGACAGCTTAGCAATCAGCCCCAGCATTTT. Translated, it gives CASSLGQLSNQPQHF.

V is TRBV7-9 and J is TRBJ1-1, with 8 positions matching TRBD1. V was pared by 4 bases and J by 1 base, with 8 bases of the junction left unmatched. This CDR3 is 16 amino acids long. Looked up from germline, CDR1 is SEHNR and CDR2 is FQNEAQ (reference sequence). The CDR3 loop reads CASSSRQGAQNTEAFF. CDR3 coding DNA: TGTGCCAGCAGCTCTCGGCAGGGGGCCCAGAACACTGAAGCTTTCTTT.

The V and J genes are TRBV7-9 and TRBJ2-7; tentatively, D is TRBD1 (6 bases). Germline lookup yields CDR1 SEHNR and CDR2 FQNEAQ (reference sequence). This CDR3 spans 15 amino acids. Deletions cut 5 bases from V and 0 bases from J, with 14 bases between. The CDR3 sequence: CASSGTRDNSYEQYF. CDR3 bases: TGTGCCAGCAGCGGAACCCGGGACAACTCCTACGAGCAGTACTTC.

The rearrangement joins TRBV15 to TRBJ2-7; D is perhaps TRBD2 (6 bases). V was pared by 1 base and J by 1 base, with 8 bases between. Germline CDR1 and CDR2: LNHNV and YYDKDF (reference sequence). CDR3 length: 14 amino acids. CDR3 nucleotides: TGTGCCACCAGCAGAGTGGGGGGATCCTACGAGCAGTACTTC. Protein: CATSRVGGSYEQYF.

The chain carries TRBV6-5 and TRBJ2-5; D might be TRBD1 (6 bases). Per germline, CDR1 MNHEY and CDR2 SVGAGI. Trimming stripped 6 bases from V and 1 base from J, with 15 bases between. The CDR3 has 15 amino acids. The CDR3 coding sequence is TGTGCCAGCAGCAAATTTACAGGGACCCAAGAGACCCAGTACTTC. This encodes CASSKFTGTQETQYF.

The chain links TRBV4-3 to TRBJ1-4; D might be TRBD1 (5 bases). The CDR3 runs 15 residues. Germline V CDR1 and CDR2: LGHNA, YSLEER. V was cut by 5 bases and J by 4 bases, with 14 bases left in between. This CDR3 is CASSVGAAINEKLFF. CDR3 nucleotides: TGCGCCAGCAGCGTAGGGGCAGCTATTAATGAAAAACTGTTTTTT.

The chain carries TRBV27 and TRBJ2-7; 7 bases line up with TRBD2. The CDR3 runs to 14 residues. Trimming removed 6 bases from V and 2 bases from J; junction bases left unmatched: 7. Germline CDR1 and CDR2: MNHEY and SMNVEV (reference sequence). The CDR3 DNA sequence: TGTGCCAGCAGGTATAACGGGGGGACCTACGAGCAGTACTTC. This encodes CASRYNGGTYEQYF.

The chain recombines TRBV4-1 with TRBJ2-5; 10 bases align to TRBD2. Per germline, CDR1 MGHRA and CDR2 YSYEKL. CDR3 size: 15 residues. Unmatched junction bases numbered 5, after V lost 2 bases and J lost 5 bases. CDR3 sequence (DNA): TGCGCCAGCAGCCAACTAGCGGGAGCTTCGGAGACCCAGTACTTC. Translation: CASSQLAGASETQYF.

This chain joins TRBV27 and TRBJ1-1; possible D gene TRBD1, 5 bases. Germline assignment: CDR1 MNHEY and CDR2 SMNVEV (reference sequence). Trimming removed 8 bases at V and 5 bases at J, with 21 bases between. The CDR3 is 15 amino acids. CDR3 amino acids: CASWWVAGPSTEAFF. CDR3 nucleotides: TGTGCCAGCTGGTGGGTGGCAGGGCCTTCAACTGAAGCTTTCTTT.

The CDR3 sequence: CASSTRTGAIGIWEQYF. CDR3 in DNA: TGTGCCAGCAGTACTCGGACAGGGGCGATCGGTATTTGGGAGCAGTACTTC. The chain recombines TRBV27 with TRBJ2-7; 9 nucleotides line up with TRBD1. Trimming removed 5 bases from V and 7 bases from J; junction bases left unmatched: 18. The length of the CDR3 is 17 residues. Looked up from germline, CDR1 is MNHEY and CDR2 is SMNVEV (reference sequence).